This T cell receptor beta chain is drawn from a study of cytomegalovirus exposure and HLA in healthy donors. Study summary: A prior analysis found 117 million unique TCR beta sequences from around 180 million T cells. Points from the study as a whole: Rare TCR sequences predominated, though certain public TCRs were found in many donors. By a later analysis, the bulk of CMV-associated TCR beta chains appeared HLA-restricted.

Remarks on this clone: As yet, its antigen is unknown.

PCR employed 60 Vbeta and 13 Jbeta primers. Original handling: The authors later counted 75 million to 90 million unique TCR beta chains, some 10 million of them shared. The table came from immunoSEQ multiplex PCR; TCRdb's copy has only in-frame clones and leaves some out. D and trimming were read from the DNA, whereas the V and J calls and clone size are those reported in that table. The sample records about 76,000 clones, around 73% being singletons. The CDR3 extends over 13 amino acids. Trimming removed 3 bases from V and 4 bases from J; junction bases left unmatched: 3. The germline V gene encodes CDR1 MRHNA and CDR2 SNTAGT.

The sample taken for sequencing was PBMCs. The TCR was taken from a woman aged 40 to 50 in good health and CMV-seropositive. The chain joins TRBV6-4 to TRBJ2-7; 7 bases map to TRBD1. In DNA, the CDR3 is TGTGCCAGCAGTGATCGACAGGGTTACGAGCAGTACTTC. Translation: CASSDRQGYEQYF.